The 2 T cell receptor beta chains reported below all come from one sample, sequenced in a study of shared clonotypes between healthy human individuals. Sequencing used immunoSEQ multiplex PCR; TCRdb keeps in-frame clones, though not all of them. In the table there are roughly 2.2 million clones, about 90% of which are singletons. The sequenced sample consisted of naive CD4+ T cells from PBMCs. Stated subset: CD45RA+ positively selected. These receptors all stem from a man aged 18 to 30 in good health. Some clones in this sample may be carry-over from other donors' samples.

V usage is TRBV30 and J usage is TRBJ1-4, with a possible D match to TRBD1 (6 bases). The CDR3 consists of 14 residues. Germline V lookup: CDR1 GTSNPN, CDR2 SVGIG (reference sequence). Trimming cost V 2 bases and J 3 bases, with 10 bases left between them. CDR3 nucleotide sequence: TGTGCCTGGAGTTTGGGACACGCTAATGAAAAACTGTTTTTT. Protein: CAWSLGHANEKLFF.

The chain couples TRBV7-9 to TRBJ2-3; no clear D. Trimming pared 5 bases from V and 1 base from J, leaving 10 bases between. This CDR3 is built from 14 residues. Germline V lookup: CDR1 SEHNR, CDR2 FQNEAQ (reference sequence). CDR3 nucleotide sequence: TGTGCCAGCAGCGCCTCTGCGGGCACAGATACGCAGTATTTT. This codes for CASSASAGTDTQYF.